A selection of T cell receptor beta chains follows, all from one sample in a study of regulatory T cells in long-lasting Graves disease. From the multiplex PCR reads, TCRdb called clonotypes with MiXCR, one entry per CDR3 protein. Among roughly 430,000 distinct CDR3 sequences, about 17% were seen once, and the ten largest hold about 10%. The sample was also reused in another study, on T cells in Graves' hyperthyroidism and ophthalmopathy.

Specimen: peripheral blood mononuclear cells (PBMCs), collected at new diagnosis, from a patient treated with antithyroid drugs. The receptor set was obtained from a woman aged 30 to 39 with Graves disease. The CDR3 runs from the conserved cysteine through the conserved F or W. The order of the fields is clone size, J gene, V gene, D gene, CDR3 protein, CDR3 DNA. A D gene is named only where the DNA matches it firmly. Clone size is shown for a subset of rows, as once, few, many or a class of expanded clone.

few,TRBJ1-3,TRBV7-9,NA,CASSLVAGAASGNTIYF,TGTGCCAGCAGCTTAGTTGCCGGGGCAGCCTCTGGAAACACCATATATTTT
NA,TRBJ1-1,TRBV7-9,NA,CASSLVVSGQAFF,TGTGCCAGCAGCTTAGTCGTGAGTGGACAAGCTTTCTTT
many,TRBJ2-1,TRBV5-1,NA,CASSSRMTSPSSYNEQFF,TGTGCCAGCAGCTCCCGGATGACTAGTCCAAGCTCCTACAATGAGCAGTTCTTC
many,TRBJ2-5,TRBV20-1,TRBD2,CSAAKLAGGKLGETQYF,TGCAGTGCTGCGAAACTAGCGGGAGGGAAACTAGGAGAGACCCAGTACTTC
NA,TRBJ1-4,TRBV4-2,TRBD1,CASSREQGREKLFF,TGTGCCAGCAGCCGGGAACAGGGGAGGGAAAAACTGTTTTTT
many,TRBJ2-1,TRBV6-2/TRBV6-3,TRBD2,CASSRSGGRFF,TGTGCCAGCAGTCGGAGCGGGGGGCGGTTCTTC
few,TRBJ1-1,TRBV29-1,NA,CSVDRQGSAEAFF,TGCAGCGTTGACAGGCAGGGGTCGGCTGAAGCTTTCTTT
many,TRBJ2-1,TRBV7-2,TRBD2,CASSLAGRTYNEQFF,TGTGCCAGCAGCCTAGCGGGAAGGACGTACAATGAGCAGTTCTTC
few,TRBJ2-7,TRBV4-2,TRBD2,CASSQVGFSGRYEQYF,TGTGCCAGCAGCCAAGTCGGGTTTAGCGGGAGATACGAGCAGTACTTC
many,TRBJ1-2,TRBV20-1,TRBD1,CSARGRATGASYGYTF,TGCAGTGCTAGAGGCCGCGCGACAGGGGCGAGCTATGGCTACACCTTC
NA,TRBJ1-2,TRBV20-1,NA,CSTGRPPYGYTF,TGCAGTACGGGCCGCCCCCCCTATGGCTACACCTTC
many,TRBJ1-2,TRBV7-9,NA,CASSTSQGHHYGYTF,NA
few,TRBJ2-7,TRBV4-2,NA,CASSQDEWGRTSYEQYF,TGTGCCAGCAGCCAAGACGAGTGGGGTCGGACTTCCTACGAGCAGTACTTC
many,TRBJ2-1,TRBV20-1,NA,CSAHYYNEQFF,TGCAGTGCTCATTACTACAATGAGCAGTTCTTC
many,TRBJ2-1,TRBV5-1,NA,CASRDSGNHNEQFF,TGCGCCAGCCGGGACAGCGGGAATCACAATGAGCAGTTCTTC
NA,TRBJ2-3,TRBV12-5,TRBD2,CASGLWGSGRDTDTQYF,TGTGCTAGTGGTTTGTGGGGTAGCGGGAGAGACACAGATACGCAGTATTTT
many,TRBJ1-1,TRBV9,NA,CASSPTSTMNTEAFF,TGTGCCAGCAGCCCCACTTCCACCATGAACACTGAAGCTTTCTTT
NA,TRBJ2-3,TRBV6-2/TRBV6-3,NA,CASSPERTSRGWGPDTQYF,TGTGCCAGCAGTCCCGAGCGGACTAGCAGGGGGTGGGGCCCAGATACGCAGTATTTT
NA,TRBJ2-1,TRBV5-1,TRBD2,CASSETSGEAFRSRGF,TGCGCCAGCAGCGAAACTAGCGGCGAGGCATTCCGTAGCCGGGGCTTC
many,TRBJ1-5,TRBV12-3/TRBV12-4,NA,CASSSPGDQPQHF,TGTGCCAGCAGCTCCCCAGGGGATCAGCCCCAGCATTTT
few,TRBJ1-3,TRBV7-9,NA,CASSFQEHGNTIYF,TGTGCCAGCAGCTTCCAGGAACATGGAAACACCATATATTTT
many,TRBJ1-1,TRBV28,TRBD1,CASRLTGGNTEAFF,TGTGCCAGCAGACTGACAGGGGGCAACACTGAAGCTTTCTTT
few,TRBJ2-1,TRBV13,TRBD2,CASSRGLAANEQFF,TGTGCCAGCAGCCGCGGACTAGCGGCCAATGAGCAGTTCTTC
few,TRBJ2-7,TRBV4-1,TRBD2,CASSQDHTSGIYEQYF,TGCGCCAGCAGCCAAGATCACACTAGCGGGATCTACGAGCAGTACTTC
few,TRBJ1-5,TRBV6-2/TRBV6-3,NA,CASSSPLGGSQPQHF,TGTGCCAGCAGTTCACCTTTGGGGGGAAGTCAGCCCCAGCATTTT
many,TRBJ2-1,TRBV4-1,NA,CASSQKVQNYNEQFF,TGCGCCAGCAGCCAAAAGGTACAGAACTACAATGAGCAGTTCTTC
many,TRBJ2-5,TRBV10-2,NA,CASSVTDQETQYF,TGCGCCAGCAGTGTTACAGACCAAGAGACCCAGTACTTC
many,TRBJ1-1,TRBV20-1,NA,CSAKRGGYTEAFF,TGCAGTGCTAAAAGGGGAGGGTACACTGAAGCTTTCTTT
many,TRBJ2-1,TRBV11-1,TRBD2,CASSFGTSGGNEQFF,TGTGCCAGCAGCTTCGGGACTAGCGGGGGCAATGAGCAGTTCTTC
many,TRBJ2-2,TRBV12-3/TRBV12-4,TRBD2,CASRRGTGELFF,TGTGCCAGCAGGCGGGGGACCGGGGAGCTGTTTTTT
NA,TRBJ2-3,TRBV10-3,TRBD1,CAITKDRVRADTQYF,TGTGCCATCACCAAGGACAGGGTGCGGGCAGATACGCAGTATTTT
many,TRBJ1-3,TRBV11-2,TRBD1,CASSSIQGPSGNTIYF,TGTGCCAGCAGCTCTATACAGGGGCCCTCTGGAAACACCATATATTTT
few,TRBJ1-6,TRBV5-5,NA,CASSLARANSPLHF,TGTGCCAGCAGCTTGGCACGCGCGAATTCACCCCTCCACTTT
few,TRBJ1-2,TRBV29-1,NA,CSVQFPQRANYGYTF,TGCAGCGTTCAATTCCCACAGAGAGCTAACTATGGCTACACCTTC
NA,TRBJ1-2,TRBV29-1,NA,CSAEGGGGGYTF,TGCAGCGCCGAGGGGGGCGGGGGAGGCTACACCTTC
many,TRBJ2-1,TRBV6-2/TRBV6-3,NA,CASSEGSRSYNEQFF,TGTGCCAGCAGTGAGGGGTCCCGCTCCTACAATGAGCAGTTCTTC
few,TRBJ2-5,TRBV2,TRBD2,CASTLGGNQETQYF,TGTGCCAGCACCCTCGGGGGGAACCAAGAGACCCAGTACTTC
few,TRBJ2-2,TRBV7-2,NA,CASSSRAYAGELFF,TGTGCCAGCAGCTCCCGGGCATATGCCGGGGAGCTGTTTTTT
NA,TRBJ2-1,TRBV9,NA,CASSVEGFYNEQFF,TGTGCCAGCAGCGTAGAGGGGTTTTACAATGAGCAGTTCTTC
NA,TRBJ1-1,TRBV15,NA,CATSSLGGTEAFF,TGTGCCACCAGCAGTTTAGGGGGCACTGAAGCTTTCTTT
NA,TRBJ1-3,TRBV11-2,NA,CASSLSVVPIYF,TGTGCCAGCAGCTTATCCGTGGTTCCCATATATTTT
once,TRBJ2-2,TRBV7-8,TRBD1,CASSLDWAGGSGELFF,TGTGCCAGCAGCTTAGACTGGGCAGGGGGTTCCGGGGAGCTGTTTTTT
NA,TRBJ2-7,TRBV6-1,NA,CASSRGLSYEQYF,TGTGCCAGCAGCCGAGGACTATCCTACGAGCAGTACTTC
many,TRBJ2-2,TRBV7-9,TRBD2,CASSRRGTSVSTGELFF,TGTGCCAGCAGCCGAAGAGGGACTAGCGTTAGCACCGGGGAGCTGTTTTTT
NA,TRBJ2-4,TRBV12-3/TRBV12-4,TRBD2,CASSSTGLQYF,TGTGCCAGCAGTTCTACGGGACTACAGTACTTC
NA,TRBJ1-4,TRBV9,TRBD1,CASSVTGGNEKLFF,TGTGCCAGCAGCGTCACAGGGGGGAATGAAAAACTGTTTTTT
many,TRBJ2-1,TRBV20-1,TRBD2,CSARSLRGRAYEQFF,TGCAGTGCTAGATCCCTACGCGGGAGGGCCTATGAGCAGTTCTTC
many,TRBJ2-5,TRBV7-2,NA,CASSLGGHQETQYF,TGTGCCAGCAGCCTGGGGGGGCACCAAGAGACCCAGTACTTC
NA,TRBJ1-5,TRBV11-3,NA,CGGQPQHF,TGTGGGGGCCAGCCCCAGCATTTT
many,TRBJ2-7,TRBV6-2/TRBV6-3,NA,CASSYLGGEQYF,TGTGCCAGCAGTTACTTAGGGGGCGAGCAGTACTTC
many,TRBJ2-3,TRBV6-1,NA,CASRRLEADTQYF,TGTGCCAGCAGAAGACTGGAGGCAGATACGCAGTATTTT
NA,TRBJ2-7,TRBV3-1,NA,CASSQEVAEAYEQYF,TGTGCCAGCAGCCAAGAGGTGGCGGAGGCCTACGAGCAGTACTTC
many,TRBJ2-2,TRBV7-2,NA,CASSLFPPAGQFGELFF,TGTGCCAGCAGCTTGTTTCCCCCAGCGGGACAATTCGGGGAGCTGTTTTTT
NA,TRBJ2-6,TRBV20-1,TRBD2,CSAREGGGSGANVLTF,TGCAGTGCTAGAGAGGGCGGGGGATCCGGGGCCAACGTCCTGACTTTC